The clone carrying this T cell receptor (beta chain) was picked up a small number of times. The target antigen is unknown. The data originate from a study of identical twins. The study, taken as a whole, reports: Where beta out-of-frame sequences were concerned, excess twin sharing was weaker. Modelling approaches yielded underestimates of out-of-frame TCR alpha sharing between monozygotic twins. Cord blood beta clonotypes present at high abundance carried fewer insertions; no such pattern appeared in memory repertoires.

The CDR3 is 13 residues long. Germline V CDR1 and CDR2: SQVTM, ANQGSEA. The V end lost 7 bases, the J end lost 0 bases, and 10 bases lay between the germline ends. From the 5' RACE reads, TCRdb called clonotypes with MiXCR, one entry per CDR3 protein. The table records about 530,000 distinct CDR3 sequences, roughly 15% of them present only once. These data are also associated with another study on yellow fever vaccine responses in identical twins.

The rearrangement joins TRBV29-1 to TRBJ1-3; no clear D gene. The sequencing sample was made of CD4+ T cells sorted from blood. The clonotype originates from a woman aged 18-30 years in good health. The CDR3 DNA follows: TGCAGCGCACCGGACGGCTCTGGAAACACCATATATTTT. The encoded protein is CSAPDGSGNTIYF.